The following is a T cell receptor beta chain sequence with its context. Its antigen is not identified. The CDR3 has 15 residues. Per germline, CDR1 SGHDN and CDR2 FVKESK. V shed 4 bases and J 2 bases; nucleotides not matched to a gene: 6. These data belong to a study of beta chain features in type 1 diabetes. About the study: Age, gender and cell yields were alike across patients and healthy donors. General study findings and limits: Within the patient group, naive, central memory and Treg TCRB repertoires appeared more similar to each other than within healthy donors. Within each of all four CD4+ subsets, Type 1 diabetes patients had TCRB CDR3s that were moderately but significantly shorter.

Expressed TCRB transcripts got sequenced, as all isolated RNA was reverse transcribed. The assay was immunoSEQ multiplex PCR, and TCRdb's table has in-frame clones only and misses some. The sample consists of roughly 700,000 clones, 13% of them appearing once. A sort by CD45RO/CCR7/CD25/CD127/CD95/CD27 yielded CD4+ naive, central memory, regulatory and stem cell-like memory cells. This TCR was sampled from a man aged 18 to 29 with type 1 diabetes. The J gene is TRBJ1-2, the V gene TRBV14, with TRBD1 matching over 8 bases. The sequencing input was naive CD4+ T cells from blood. The CDR3 coding sequence is TGTGCCAGCAGCCCACGGACAGGGCACAACTATGGCTACACCTTC. As protein: CASSPRTGHNYGYTF.